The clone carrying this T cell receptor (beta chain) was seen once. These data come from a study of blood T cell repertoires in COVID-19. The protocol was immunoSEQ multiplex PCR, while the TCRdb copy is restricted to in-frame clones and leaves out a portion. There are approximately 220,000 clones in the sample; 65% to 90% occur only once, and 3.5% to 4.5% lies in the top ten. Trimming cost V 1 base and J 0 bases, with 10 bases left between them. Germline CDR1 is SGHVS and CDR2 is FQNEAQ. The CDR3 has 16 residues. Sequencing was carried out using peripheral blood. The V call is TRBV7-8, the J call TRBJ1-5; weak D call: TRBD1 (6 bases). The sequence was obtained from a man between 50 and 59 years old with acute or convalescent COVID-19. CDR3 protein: CASSLVGQNSNQPQHF. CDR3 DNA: TGTGCCAGCAGCTTAGTCGGACAGAATAGCAATCAGCCCCAGCATTTT. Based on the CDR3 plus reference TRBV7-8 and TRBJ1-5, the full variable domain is GAGVSQSPRYKVAKRGQDVALRCDPISGHVSLFWYQQALGQGPEFLTYFQNEAQLDKSGLPSDRFFAERPEGSVSTLKIQRTQQEDSAVYLCASSLVGQNSNQPQHFGDGTRLSIL.